Shown below are 28 T cell receptor beta chains from a single sample sequenced in a study of shared clonotypes between healthy human individuals. The data were produced by immunoSEQ multiplex PCR, yet TCRdb's version contains in-frame clones alone and is incomplete. The table includes around 2,100,000 clones, roughly 94% detected once. The naive CD8 population came from CD45RO-negative cells selected for CCR7, without terminally differentiated effector memory CD45RA+ cells. The sample was naive CD8+ T cells sorted from blood. The receptors were gathered from a man aged 18 to 29 in good health.

As regards this clone: This CDR3 is also generated by other DNA sequences in the sample. This chain uses TRBV2 with TRBJ2-7, with D possibly TRBD1 on 5 matching bases. CDR3 length: 14 residues. Germline CDR1 SNHLY, CDR2 FYNNEI. V was cut by 1 base and J by 2 bases, with 9 bases left in between. The CDR3 is CASSEGGVTYEQYF. CDR3 nucleotides: TGTGCCAGCAGTGAAGGGGGCGTCACCTACGAGCAGTACTTC.

This chain connects TRBV4-1 to TRBJ2-2; 8 bases line up with TRBD1. Trimming removed 3 bases from V and 5 bases from J; junction bases left unmatched: 5. CDR1 MGHRA and CDR2 YSYEKL come from the germline V gene. The CDR3 totals 15 residues. This chain's CDR3 is CASSHPGGPTGELFF. Here the CDR3 DNA reads TGCGCCAGCAGCCATCCAGGGGGCCCAACCGGGGAGCTGTTTTTT.

J is TRBJ2-7 and V is TRBV5-1; TRBD1 matches at 9 bases. Trimming at V came to 0 bases and at J to 5 bases, leaving 6 bases not matched to a gene. The length of the CDR3 is 15 residues. Germline assignment: CDR1 SGHRS and CDR2 YFSETQ. In DNA form, the CDR3 reads TGCGCCAGCAGCTTGGGGAACAGGGGGCTCCACGAGCAGTACTTC. As protein: CASSLGNRGLHEQYF.

This chain uses TRBV29-1 with TRBJ2-7; 8 nucleotides line up with TRBD1. Germline loops: CDR1 SQVTM, CDR2 ANQGSEA. With V trimmed by 2 bases and J by 3 bases, 12 bases remained unmatched. The CDR3 length is 16 residues. The CDR3 spells CSVERAQTGVIYEQYF. CDR3 bases: TGCAGCGTTGAAAGAGCCCAGACAGGGGTGATCTACGAGCAGTACTTC.

This chain uses TRBV5-6 with TRBJ1-2; no definite D call. The CDR3 has 15 residues. The germline V gene has CDR1 SGHDT and CDR2 YYEEEE. V lost 0 bases to trimming and J lost 2 bases, with 11 bases between them. The CDR3 region is CASSLEGTSNYGYTF. The CDR3 bases are TGTGCCAGCAGCTTGGAGGGCACGAGCAACTATGGCTACACCTTC.

Comment on this clone: A single base separates this from a much larger clone, so it may be a read error. The same CDR3 can be traced to other DNA sequences in this sample. This chain uses TRBV6-1 with TRBJ2-7; TRBD1 matches 8 bases. CDR1 is MNHNS, CDR2 SASEGT, per germline. The ends lost 6 bases at V and 3 bases at J; junction bases unmatched: 4. The CDR3 consists of 13 residues. The CDR3: CASSDRGFYEQYF. CDR3 DNA sequence: TGTGCCAGCAGCGACAGGGGCTTCTACGAGCAGTACTTC.

This chain connects TRBV4-2 to TRBJ2-1, with 7 positions matching TRBD1. This CDR3 region has 16 residues. The junction had 9 bases not matched to a gene; V was cut back by 1 base and J by 6 bases. Germline V CDR1 and CDR2: LGHNA, YNFKEQ. The CDR3 DNA follows: TGTGCCAGCAGCCAAGTTACGGGACAGTTGGGCAATGAGCAGTTCTTC. Encoded protein: CASSQVTGQLGNEQFF.

The rearrangement uses TRBV6-4 and TRBJ2-1; 9 bases line up with TRBD2. The germline gives CDR1 MRHNA, CDR2 SNTAGT. V trimming: 2 bases; J trimming: 1 base; junction bases outside the gene matches: 3. The CDR3 sequence is 16 residues long. The CDR3 DNA is TGTGCCAGCAGTGACGAGCGGGGGGCTTCCTACAATGAGCAGTTCTTC. Its translation: CASSDERGASYNEQFF.

The chain combines TRBV16 with TRBJ1-1, with D perhaps matching TRBD1 (5 bases). The CDR3 covers 13 residues. Between the trimmed V and J ends, which lost 0 bases and 8 bases, there was a span of 10 bases. Germline V gene lookup returns CDR1 KGHSY and CDR2 FQNENV. The CDR3 nucleotides read TGTGCCAGCAGCCAATCGAGGGGACCCGAAGCTTTCTTT. This codes for CASSQSRGPEAFF.

This clone appeared a single time. This sequence joins TRBV6-5 and TRBJ2-7, with 9 bases fitting TRBD2. The CDR3 totals 14 residues. After removal of 0 bases from V and 5 bases from J, the junction contained 2 bases not matched to a gene. Germline CDR1 reads MNHEY; CDR2 reads SVGAGI. Here the CDR3 DNA reads TGTGCCAGCAGTTACTCGGGACTAGCAGACGAGCAGTACTTC. Translating gives CASSYSGLADEQYF.

In this sample, this clone turned up once. This sequence joins TRBV5-1 and TRBJ2-2; perhaps D is TRBD1 or TRBD2 (5 bases each). Trimming shortened V by 2 bases and J by 4 bases, and 6 bases separated the two germline ends. The CDR3 is 13 residues long. The germline V gene encodes CDR1 SGHRS and CDR2 YFSETQ. The CDR3, as DNA: TGCGCCAGCAGCTTTGGGGGCACCGGGGAGCTGTTTTTT. It translates to CASSFGGTGELFF.

The chain links TRBV21-1 to TRBJ2-7. TRBV21-1 is a documented pseudogene. The CDR3 is 14 residues long. The CDR3 DNA reads as TGTGCCAGCAGCAAAGGGGAGTGCAGGGACGAGCAGTACTTC. Translation: CASSKGECRDEQYF.

This clone was counted a single time. The chain uses TRBV6-5 and TRBJ2-7, with TRBD2 identical over 7 bases. The CDR3 is 16 amino acids. The V gene's germline CDR1 is MNHEY and CDR2 SVGAGI. V gave up 2 bases and J gave up 3 bases; unmatched junction bases: 10. The CDR3 DNA reads TGTGCCAGCAGTTACGCCGTGGCTAGCGGAGGCTACGAGCAGTACTTC. It encodes CASSYAVASGGYEQYF.

The V and J genes are TRBV4-1 and TRBJ2-2, with TRBD1 matching 11 bases. The CDR3 totals 15 residues. Looked up from germline, CDR1 is MGHRA and CDR2 is YSYEKL. Germline trimming cut 4 bases from V and 5 bases from J; bases unmatched to any gene: 3. For the CDR3, the DNA is TGCGCCAGCAGCCTGGGACAGGGGGAAACCGGGGAGCTGTTTTTT. Amino acid sequence: CASSLGQGETGELFF.

The chain links TRBV7-9 to TRBJ2-1; 8 bases fit TRBD1. V lost 1 base to trimming and J lost 4 bases; unmatched junction nucleotides: 6. The germline V gene has CDR1 SEHNR and CDR2 FQNEAQ (reference sequence). CDR3 size: 16 residues. In nucleotides, the CDR3 is TGTGCCAGCAGCTTAGAACAACAGGGGGTATACAATGAGCAGTTCTTC. It translates to CASSLEQQGVYNEQFF.

V usage is TRBV5-1 and J usage is TRBJ2-7, with D possibly being TRBD1 (5 bases). The germline gives CDR1 SGHRS, CDR2 YFSETQ. The V gene lost 2 bases and the J gene lost 5 bases, with 14 bases spanning the gap. This CDR3 has 14 amino acids. CDR3 bases: TGCGCCAGCAGCTTAACAGGTCCTTTCCACGAGCAGTACTTC. It translates to CASSLTGPFHEQYF.

The chain employs TRBV6-6 and TRBJ2-1, with a tentative D call TRBD2 (7 bases). Trimming left V 0 bases short and J 8 bases short, with 11 bases between. Germline assignment: CDR1 MNHNY and CDR2 SVGAGI (reference sequence). This CDR3 spans 14 amino acids. CDR3 DNA sequence: TGTGCCAGCAGTTACTCGGGGGGGCTCGATGAGCAGTTCTTC. Translated, it gives CASSYSGGLDEQFF.

The chain links TRBV2 to TRBJ2-7; D might be TRBD1 or TRBD2, each matching 5 bases. Per the germline V gene, CDR1 is SNHLY and CDR2 is FYNNEI. This CDR3 is 15 amino acids long. V dropped 0 bases and J dropped 1 base, with 10 bases sitting between them. CDR3 protein: CASSEAPGPSYEQYF. CDR3 bases: TGTGCCAGCAGTGAAGCCCCGGGACCTTCCTACGAGCAGTACTTC.

This chain links TRBV6-6 with TRBJ2-7, with no clear D. Germline CDR1 MNHNY, CDR2 SVGAGI (reference sequence). Trimming shortened V by 0 bases and J by 0 bases, and 9 bases separated the two germline ends. This CDR3 comprises 15 residues. The CDR3 sequence: CASSYSKVLSYEQYF. CDR3 DNA sequence: TGTGCCAGCAGTTACTCGAAAGTCCTCTCCTACGAGCAGTACTTC.

This sequence joins TRBV7-9 and TRBJ2-5; TRBD1 matches at 9 bases. With 5 bases clipped from V and 3 bases from J, the junction kept 10 bases outside the gene matches. This CDR3 has 16 amino acids. Germline CDR1 reads SEHNR; CDR2 reads FQNEAQ (reference sequence). The CDR3, as DNA: TGTGCCAGCAGCCAATGGGGACAGGGCCCCAAAGAGACCCAGTACTTC. Protein: CASSQWGQGPKETQYF.

This rearrangement joins TRBV18 to TRBJ1-1, with a tentative D call TRBD1 (6 bases). CDR1 and CDR2 (germline): KGHSH, LQKENI. The germline V and J ends were trimmed by 0 bases and 3 bases, with 20 bases remaining between them. The CDR3 has 18 residues. The CDR3 DNA is TGTGCCAGCTCACCACCGAATTTTTACGGGGAGGGGGACACTGAAGCTTTCTTT. Protein: CASSPPNFYGEGDTEAFF.

This clone has just one count. The rearrangement links TRBV9 to TRBJ1-4; D uncertain. Germline V gene data show CDR1 as SGDLS and CDR2 as YYNGEE. The CDR3 covers 15 residues. Deletions cut 0 bases from V and 7 bases from J, with 13 bases between. Here the CDR3 reads CASSVAGGPSEKLFF. The CDR3 region has the DNA TGTGCCAGCAGCGTAGCGGGAGGACCGAGTGAAAAACTGTTTTTT. The full variable domain, rest sourced from reference TRBV9 and TRBJ1-4, is DSGVTQTPKHLITATGQRVTLRCSPRSGDLSVYWYQQSLDQGLQFLIQYYNGEERAKGNILERFSAQQFPDLHSELNLSSLELGDSALYFCASSVAGGPSEKLFFGSGTQLSVL.

This rearrangement joins TRBV6-5 to TRBJ2-7, with D hard to call. Germline CDR1 is MNHEY and CDR2 is SVGAGI. V was shortened by 7 bases and J by 3 bases, with 10 bases between the two germline ends. This CDR3 is built from 12 residues. The CDR3 DNA is TGTGCCAGCACTTCTCCCGGCTACGAGCAGTACTTC. Amino acids: CASTSPGYEQYF.

With respect to this clone: Other DNA sequences from this sample encode an identical CDR3 as well. The gene calls are TRBV5-6 and TRBJ2-3, with 9 bases fitting TRBD2. The CDR3 runs to 14 residues. V lost 0 bases to trimming and J lost 4 bases; unmatched junction nucleotides: 0. CDR1 is SGHDT and CDR2 is YYEEEE in the germline V gene. CDR3 DNA: TGTGCCAGCAGCTTGGGCGGGGGGGCAGATACGCAGTATTTT. This encodes CASSLGGGADTQYF. The full variable domain, in which reference TRBV5-6 and TRBJ2-3 provide the parts outside the CDR3, is DAGVTQSPTHLIKTRGQQVTLRCSPKSGHDTVSWYQQALGQGPQFIFQYYEEEERQRGNFPDRFSGHQFPNYSSELNVNALLLGDSALYLCASSLGGGADTQYFGPGTRLTVL.

This clone came up once. The chain recombines TRBV11-2 with TRBJ2-1; D call uncertain. The CDR3 is 12 residues long. The V end was cut by 4 bases, the J end by 7 bases, with 8 bases between. CDR1 SGHAT and CDR2 FQNNGV come from the germline V gene. In nucleotides, the CDR3 is TGTGCCAGCAGCTATGTACCTAATGAGCAGTTCTTC. This gives the protein CASSYVPNEQFF.

This CDR3 reads CAWVRDRMPGANVLTF. In DNA form, the CDR3 reads TGTGCCTGGGTCCGGGACAGGATGCCTGGGGCCAACGTCCTGACTTTC. V gene TRBV30 combines with J gene TRBJ2-6; 8 positions agree with TRBD1. The CDR3 loop spans 16 amino acids. The V and J ends lost 5 bases and 2 bases, in that order; junction bases with no gene match: 8. Germline CDR1 reads GTSNPN; CDR2 reads SVGIG (reference sequence). The variable domain in full, with the rest retrieved from reference TRBV30 and TRBJ2-6, is SQTIHQWPATLVQPVGSPLSLECTVEGTSNPNLYWYRQAAGRGLQLLFYSVGIGQISSEVPQNLSASRPQDRQFILSSKKLLLSDSGFYLCAWVRDRMPGANVLTFGAGSRLTVL.

The CDR3 sequence is CASSTDRESYEQYF. The CDR3 DNA sequence: TGTGCCAGCAGCACGGACAGGGAGTCCTACGAGCAGTACTTC. The rearrangement joins TRBV5-4 to TRBJ2-7, with TRBD1 matching 8 bases. CDR3 size: 14 residues. The germline CDR1 and CDR2 sequences are SGHNT and YYREEE (reference sequence). The V and J ends lost 4 bases and 1 base, in that order; junction bases with no gene match: 4.

The V gene is TRBV5-1, the J gene TRBJ1-2; D ambiguous. The germline V gene has CDR1 SGHRS and CDR2 YFSETQ. Trimming took off 4 bases at V and 3 bases at J, with 10 bases between the two ends. The CDR3 spans 13 residues. For the CDR3, the DNA is TGCGCCAGCAGCCCGACGGAATACTATGGCTACACCTTC. Its translation: CASSPTEYYGYTF.